This T cell receptor (beta chain) was obtained from a study of blood T cell repertoires in COVID-19. Study background: From the United States, Italy and Spain came samples of acute and convalescent COVID-19. Sources were T cells, B-cell-depleted T cells, or PBMCs; the material itself was cDNA or gDNA.

V was pared by 0 bases and J by 8 bases, with 11 bases between. The CDR3 runs 14 residues. The germline V gene encodes CDR1 LNHDA and CDR2 SQIVND (reference sequence). Authors' analysis steps: Amplified reference gene primers provided the basis for estimating nucleated cell counts. Clones were sequenced by immunoSEQ multiplex PCR, and TCRdb holds only the in-frame ones, with some missing. V and J calls and clone size are copied from that table; D and trimming were computed from the DNA. The table lists about 220,000 clones, roughly 85% of them singletons. The sequence was obtained from a woman aged 70-85 years with COVID-19, enrolled during active disease. The V and J genes are TRBV19 and TRBJ2-4; D not resolved. Sequencing was carried out using peripheral blood. In DNA, the CDR3 is TGTGCCAGTAGTATAGATATCCTCGCAGACATTCAGTACTTC. Translating it yields CASSIDILADIQYF.